The next 10 T cell receptor beta chains were all read from a single sample in a study of beta chain features in type 1 diabetes. The entirety of the isolated RNA underwent reverse transcription, so expressed TCRB transcripts were sequenced. Profiling relied on immunoSEQ multiplex PCR, and the TCRdb table lists in-frame clones only, not all of them. The table lists 200,000 to 250,000 clones, 9.6% of them singletons. Sequencing was done on a sample of naive CD4+ T cells from blood. These receptors were obtained from a woman between 18 and 29 years old in good health.

This clone was counted between two and nine times. V gene TRBV6-5 combines with J gene TRBJ2-2, with D perhaps matching TRBD1 (6 bases). Between the trimmed V and J ends, which lost 6 bases and 4 bases, there was a span of 15 bases. From germline, CDR1 is MNHEY and CDR2 SVGAGI. This CDR3 has 15 residues. CDR3 DNA sequence: TGTGCCAGCAGCCAACTTATCAGGGGCACCGGGGAGCTGTTTTTT. This encodes CASSQLIRGTGELFF.

This chain joins TRBV7-9 and TRBJ2-7, with D possibly TRBD1 on 5 matching bases. Trimming stripped 8 bases from V and 4 bases from J, with 18 bases between. CDR1 and CDR2 (germline): SEHNR, FQNEAQ (reference sequence). This CDR3 contains 14 residues. This CDR3 is CASSPAGKSYEQYF. The CDR3 nucleotides read TGTGCCAGCTCCCCAGCAGGGAAATCGTACGAGCAGTACTTC.

This clone was counted between two and nine times. Here the CDR3 DNA reads TGTGCCAGCAGCAAAGGGAGACAGGGTAATCCAAACTATGGCTACACCTTC. It encodes CASSKGRQGNPNYGYTF. V usage is TRBV21-1 and J usage is TRBJ1-2; the DNA was not compared with TRBD1, the D call given in the table. TRBV21-1 is assigned pseudogene status. The CDR3 length is 17 residues.

The rearrangement links TRBV19 to TRBJ1-4; possible D gene TRBD1, 6 bases. Between the trimmed V and J ends, which lost 4 bases and 6 bases, there was a span of 12 bases. The CDR3 consists of 14 residues. The germline gives CDR1 LNHDA, CDR2 SQIVND (reference sequence). CDR3 protein: CASSTDRWDEKLFF. The CDR3 DNA reads as TGTGCCAGTAGTACGGACAGATGGGATGAAAAACTGTTTTTT.

The CDR3 sequence is CASSPENEQFF. The CDR3 DNA sequence: TGTGCCAGTAGTCCCGAGAATGAGCAGTTCTTC. This chain connects TRBV19 to TRBJ2-1; no definite D call. V lost 5 bases and J lost 7, with 6 bases in between. CDR1 is LNHDA, CDR2 SQIVND, per germline (reference sequence). The CDR3 is 11 residues long.

The chain has TRBV6-5 and TRBJ1-1, with TRBD1 matching 10 bases. CDR1 and CDR2 from the germline V gene are MNHEY and SVGAGI. The V segment lost 0 bases and the J segment 5 bases; nucleotides outside the gene matches: 6. The CDR3 extends over 16 amino acids. The CDR3 is CASSYSGQGMGTEAFF. The CDR3 nucleotides are TGTGCCAGCAGTTACTCGGGACAGGGGATGGGGACTGAAGCTTTCTTT.

V usage is TRBV18 and J usage is TRBJ2-1; D gene ambiguous. Germline assignment: CDR1 KGHSH and CDR2 LQKENI. The CDR3 is 15 residues long. V lost 6 bases and J lost 0, with 12 bases in between. CDR3 sequence reads: CASSPGSSSYNEQFF. The CDR3 DNA sequence: TGTGCCAGCTCGCCGGGTTCGAGCTCCTACAATGAGCAGTTCTTC.

The sample holds a few counts of this clone. This chain joins TRBV19 and TRBJ2-1; tentatively, D is TRBD2 (6 bases). CDR1 and CDR2 from the germline V gene are LNHDA and SQIVND (reference sequence). The CDR3 is 14 residues long. Trimming took off 7 bases at V and 5 bases at J, with 15 bases between the two ends. CDR3 protein: CASTRTGTHNEQFF. In DNA, the CDR3 is TGTGCCAGTACTCGCACCGGGACTCACAATGAGCAGTTCTTC.

This clone has more than one count but fewer than ten. This sequence joins TRBV30 and TRBJ1-2; 7 nucleotides align to TRBD1. This CDR3 has 18 amino acids. Germline lookup yields CDR1 GTSNPN and CDR2 SVGIG (reference sequence). Losses at the gene ends were 3 bases for V and 4 bases for J; bases not matched to a gene: 20. In nucleotides, the CDR3 is TGTGCCTGGAGCCCTACTACCTTTTCCCCGGGACAGATCTATGGCTACACCTTC. It yields the protein CAWSPTTFSPGQIYGYTF. Full variable domain (remainder filled in from reference TRBV30 and TRBJ1-2): SQTIHQWPATLVQPVGSPLSLECTVEGTSNPNLYWYRQAAGRGLQLLFYSVGIGQISSEVPQNLSASRPQDRQFILSSKKLLLSDSGFYLCAWSPTTFSPGQIYGYTFGSGTRLTVV.

The rearrangement uses TRBV5-1 and TRBJ2-7; D is possibly TRBD1 (6 bases). Germline V gene sequence: CDR1 SGHRS, CDR2 YFSETQ. The CDR3 consists of 11 residues. V shed 6 bases and J shed 7 bases, with 11 bases lying between them. This chain's CDR3 is CASTGVGEQYF. The CDR3 nucleotides are TGCGCCAGCACAGGGGTCGGGGAGCAGTACTTC.